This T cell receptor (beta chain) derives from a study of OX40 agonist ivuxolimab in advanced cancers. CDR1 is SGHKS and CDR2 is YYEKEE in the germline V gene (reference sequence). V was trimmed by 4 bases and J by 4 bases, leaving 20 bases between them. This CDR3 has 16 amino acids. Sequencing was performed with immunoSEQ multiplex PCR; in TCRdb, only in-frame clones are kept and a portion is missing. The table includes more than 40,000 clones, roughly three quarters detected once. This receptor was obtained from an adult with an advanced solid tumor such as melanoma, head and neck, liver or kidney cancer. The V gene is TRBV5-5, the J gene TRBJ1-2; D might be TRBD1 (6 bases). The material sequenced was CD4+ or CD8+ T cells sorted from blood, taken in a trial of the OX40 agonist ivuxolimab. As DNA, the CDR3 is TGTGCCAGCAGCCACGGGGGGGCCACTTGGGGCTATGGCTACACCTTC. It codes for CASSHGGATWGYGYTF.